The text below deals with one T cell receptor (beta chain). This sample is part of a study of blood T cell repertoires in COVID-19. Study-wide background: Samples representing acute and convalescent COVID-19 were sourced from the United States, Italy and Spain.

Study processing details: Researchers report that nucleated cell counts were estimated from reference gene primer amplification. Profiled with immunoSEQ multiplex PCR; TCRdb holds only in-frame clones, not every one. V and J calls and clone size are those listed in that table; D and trimming were worked out from the DNA. The sample has 250,000 or so clones; roughly nine tenths are singletons. The V and J ends lost 3 bases and 3 bases, in that order; junction bases with no gene match: 5. The CDR3 contains 15 residues. The V gene's germline CDR1 is KGHDR and CDR2 SFDVKD. V gene TRBV24-1 combines with J gene TRBJ2-7; 9 bases are a match to TRBD1. Sequencing input: peripheral blood. The source of this sequence is a man aged 55-75 years with acute or convalescent COVID-19. Here the CDR3 DNA reads TGTGCCACCAGTGATCCGACAGGGGGGAGCTACGAGCAGTACTTC. Translation: CATSDPTGGSYEQYF.